This passage covers 2 T cell receptor beta chains from one sample sequenced in a study of T cell responses to AZD1222 COVID-19 vaccine. Clones were sequenced by immunoSEQ multiplex PCR, and TCRdb holds only the in-frame ones, with some missing. The repertoire has fewer than 110,000 clones, 87% of them found once; the top ten carry around 4.9%. Sequenced here: peripheral blood, sampled 28 days after the second AZD1222 dose. These receptors all come from an adult who received the AZD1222 COVID-19 vaccine.

The chain joins TRBV27 to TRBJ2-1; D is ambiguous. Germline V lookup: CDR1 MNHEY, CDR2 SMNVEV (reference sequence). This CDR3 contains 14 residues. Trimming left V 6 bases short and J 2 bases short, with 11 bases between. CDR3 in DNA: TGTGCCAGCAGCCCGAGCCGGGCCTACAATGAGCAGTTCTTC. Its protein is CASSPSRAYNEQFF.

The genes are TRBV6-5 and TRBJ1-3, with D uncertain. The CDR3 has 14 amino acids. V lost 6 bases and J lost 0, with 9 bases in between. The germline V gene encodes CDR1 MNHEY and CDR2 SVGAGI. CDR3 DNA: TGTGCCAGCAGGGACCGTGTCTCTGGAAACACCATATATTTT. Protein sequence: CASRDRVSGNTIYF.